A single sample is the source of the 32 T cell receptor beta chains below, sequenced in a study of T cell changes during pregnancy in multiple sclerosis. The data were produced by immunoSEQ multiplex PCR, yet TCRdb's version contains in-frame clones alone and is incomplete. This sample carries around 35,000 clones, about nine tenths of them seen once, and the ten largest clones take around 4.1%. Sequenced here: CD8+ T cells from peripheral blood mononuclear cells, sampled after pregnancy. Receptor source: a female donor with multiple sclerosis, enrolled in a pregnancy study.

The gene calls are TRBV12-5 and TRBJ2-3, with TRBD2 as a possible D gene (7 bases). The CDR3 has 17 residues. Trimming took 1 base from V and 2 from J, leaving 16 bases between them. From germline, CDR1 is LGHNT and CDR2 FRNRAP. The CDR3 protein is CASGLGSWAGATDTQYF. The CDR3 bases are TGTGCTAGTGGTTTGGGCTCCTGGGCGGGGGCCACAGATACGCAGTATTTT.

The chain is built from TRBV9 and TRBJ2-1; 10 positions agree with TRBD2. The CDR3 is 16 amino acids. In germline, CDR1 is SGDLS, CDR2 YYNGEE. The V segment lost 1 base and the J segment 7 bases; nucleotides outside the gene matches: 8. CDR3 in amino acids: CASSVTISGGLNEQFF. The DNA of the CDR3 is TGTGCCAGCAGCGTAACCATTAGCGGGGGGTTGAATGAGCAGTTCTTC.

The V gene is TRBV7-9, the J gene TRBJ1-4, with TRBD1 matching over 10 bases. V dropped 7 bases and J dropped 2; count of bases not matched to a gene: 7. Germline-derived CDR1 and CDR2 are SEHNR and FQNEAQ (reference sequence). The CDR3 sequence is 16 residues long. The DNA of the CDR3 is TGTGCCAGCACCAAAGCGACAGGGGGCACTAATGAAAAACTGTTTTTT. Its protein is CASTKATGGTNEKLFF.

The CDR3 region is CASSQTGVQETQYF. The CDR3 bases are TGTGCCAGCAGCCAAACCGGGGTCCAAGAGACCCAGTACTTC. The chain joins TRBV6-5 to TRBJ2-5, with D possibly being TRBD2 (5 bases). From germline, CDR1 is MNHEY and CDR2 SVGAGI. This CDR3 has 14 amino acids. Trimming left V 6 bases short and J 1 base short, with 12 bases between.

This clone appeared once. The rearrangement links TRBV7-6 to TRBJ2-1; 10 bases agree with TRBD2. The CDR3 sequence is 17 residues long. The germline V gene has CDR1 SGHVS and CDR2 FNYEAQ. V dropped 1 base and J dropped 3; count of bases not matched to a gene: 6. The CDR3 DNA reads TGTGCCAGCAGCTTAGGGATAGCGGGGGGCATCTACAATGAGCAGTTCTTC. As protein: CASSLGIAGGIYNEQFF.

This chain connects TRBV5-6 to TRBJ1-1; 7 nucleotides match TRBD1. The CDR3 has 17 amino acids. Germline V CDR1 and CDR2: SGHDT, YYEEEE. V shed 4 bases and J 0 bases; nucleotides not matched to a gene: 12. The CDR3 coding sequence is TGTGCCAGCAGCCCCTTTTTTGGGACAGCGATGAACACTGAAGCTTTCTTT. Translation: CASSPFFGTAMNTEAFF.

The chain is built from TRBV5-6 and TRBJ2-3; D is possibly TRBD2 (5 bases). The V gene lost 2 bases and the J gene lost 8 bases, with 21 bases spanning the gap. The CDR3 covers 16 residues. CDR1 is SGHDT and CDR2 is YYEEEE in the germline V gene. The CDR3 loop reads CASSLTGWTGMGTQYF. CDR3 sequence (DNA): TGTGCCAGCAGCTTAACTGGGTGGACGGGGATGGGTACGCAGTATTTT. The full variable domain, rest sourced from reference TRBV5-6 and TRBJ2-3, is DAGVTQSPTHLIKTRGQQVTLRCSPKSGHDTVSWYQQALGQGPQFIFQYYEEEERQRGNFPDRFSGHQFPNYSSELNVNALLLGDSALYLCASSLTGWTGMGTQYFGPGTRLTVL.

This chain links TRBV27 with TRBJ2-1; D is perhaps TRBD2 (5 bases). With 4 bases removed from V and 0 bases from J, the gap between germline ends came to 10 bases. Germline V gives CDR1 MNHEY, CDR2 SMNVEV (reference sequence). This CDR3 has 15 residues. In DNA form, the CDR3 reads TGTGCCAGCAGTTCGAGGGATTACTCCTACAATGAGCAGTTCTTC. Translating gives CASSSRDYSYNEQFF.

The chain joins TRBV5-1 to TRBJ2-2; 7 bases are a match to TRBD1. Germline values: CDR1 SGHRS, CDR2 YFSETQ. With V trimmed by 4 bases and J by 6 bases, 3 bases remained unmatched. The CDR3 totals 13 residues. The CDR3, as DNA: TGCGCCAGCAGCCCGACAGGGCCCGGGGAGCTGTTTTTT. This gives the protein CASSPTGPGELFF. The full variable domain, in which reference TRBV5-1 and TRBJ2-2 provide the parts outside the CDR3, is KAGVTQTPRYLIKTRGQQVTLSCSPISGHRSVSWYQQTPGQGLQFLFEYFSETQRNKGNFPGRFSGRQFSNSRSEMNVSTLELGDSALYLCASSPTGPGELFFGEGSRLTVL.

The chain recombines TRBV27 with TRBJ1-1, with unresolved D. The CDR3 is made up of 14 amino acids. The V and J ends lost 2 bases and 3 bases respectively, with 10 bases between them. Germline values: CDR1 MNHEY, CDR2 SMNVEV (reference sequence). CDR3 protein: CASSLRRDHTEAFF. The CDR3 DNA follows: TGTGCCAGCAGTTTAAGGAGGGATCACACTGAAGCTTTCTTT.

This sequence joins TRBV11-3 and TRBJ2-1, with 13 nucleotides matching TRBD2. Germline V gene lookup returns CDR1 SGHNT and CDR2 YENEEA. The trim removed 5 bases at V and 7 bases at J, leaving 5 bases unmatched. This CDR3 spans 15 amino acids. The CDR3: CASSPGLAGWNEQFF. CDR3 nucleotides: TGTGCCAGCAGCCCGGGACTAGCGGGGTGGAATGAGCAGTTCTTC.

The chain recombines TRBV4-3 with TRBJ2-2; D not resolved. The CDR3 extends over 15 amino acids. Germline V gene data show CDR1 as LGHNA and CDR2 as YSLEER. With 0 bases removed from V and 1 base from J, the gap between germline ends came to 6 bases. The CDR3 DNA reads TGCGCCAGCAGCCAAGACAACGGGAACACCGGGGAGCTGTTTTTT. Translated, it gives CASSQDNGNTGELFF.

The chain is built from TRBV7-9 and TRBJ2-7; 10 bases are shared with TRBD1. The CDR3 totals 14 residues. Per germline, CDR1 SEHNR and CDR2 FQNEAQ (reference sequence). V lost 5 bases and J lost 5; bases outside the gene matches: 6. CDR3 DNA: TGTGCCAGCAGCCCCGGGACAGGGGTCCACGAGCAGTACTTC. Its protein product is CASSPGTGVHEQYF.

V and J are TRBV27 and TRBJ2-7, with 7 bases aligning to TRBD1. Germline lookup yields CDR1 MNHEY and CDR2 SMNVEV (reference sequence). The V and J ends lost 7 bases and 2 bases, in that order; junction bases with no gene match: 11. This CDR3 is 15 amino acids long. CDR3 DNA: TGTGCCAGCAAAACACAGGGGCTGTGGGCCTACGAGCAGTACTTC. Its protein product is CASKTQGLWAYEQYF.

The chain couples TRBV9 to TRBJ2-1; 8 bases are shared with TRBD2. CDR1 is SGDLS, CDR2 YYNGEE, per germline. Trimming cost V 3 bases and J 0 bases; bases outside gene matches: 11. This CDR3 comprises 18 residues. Here the CDR3 reads CASSEPSGGGGSYNEQFF. CDR3 DNA: TGTGCCAGCAGCGAACCGTCCGGGGGGGGCGGCTCCTACAATGAGCAGTTCTTC.

CDR3 sequence reads: CASNTGTGSTEAFF. In DNA, the CDR3 is TGTGCCAGTAATACAGGGACGGGGAGCACTGAAGCTTTCTTT. This chain joins TRBV19 and TRBJ1-1; D is perhaps TRBD1 (6 bases). The CDR3 sequence is 14 residues long. The germline V gene encodes CDR1 LNHDA and CDR2 SQIVND (reference sequence). V shed 7 bases and J shed 4 bases, with 16 bases lying between them.

There are a few counts of this clone. The rearrangement joins TRBV7-6 to TRBJ2-2; no firm D call. The CDR3 has 13 amino acids. Germline CDR1 and CDR2: SGHVS and FNYEAQ. V was trimmed by 7 bases and J by 3 bases, leaving 9 bases between them. The CDR3 nucleotides read TGTGCCAGCAAATGGGCTCACACCGGGGAGCTGTTTTTT. Protein: CASKWAHTGELFF.

The chain combines TRBV5-6 with TRBJ2-3; weak D call: TRBD1 (6 bases). Germline V gene sequence: CDR1 SGHDT, CDR2 YYEEEE. CDR3 length: 16 residues. The V end lost 4 bases, the J end lost 2 bases, and 17 bases lay between the germline ends. The CDR3 sequence is CASSPLKRTATDTQYF. The CDR3 nucleotides are TGTGCCAGCAGCCCCCTAAAGAGGACAGCCACAGATACGCAGTATTTT.

V is TRBV27 and J is TRBJ1-5; possibly TRBD1 for D (5 bases). The CDR3 extends over 15 amino acids. The germline V gene has CDR1 MNHEY and CDR2 SMNVEV (reference sequence). V lost 3 bases and J 3 bases, leaving 12 bases between the germline ends. DNA of the CDR3: TGTGCCAGCAGTTTTGGGGCAGGCATCAATCAGCCCCAGCATTTT. This sequence encodes CASSFGAGINQPQHF.

The J gene is TRBJ2-3, the V gene TRBV9; no clear D gene. Germline-derived CDR1 and CDR2 are SGDLS and YYNGEE. The CDR3 is 15 residues long. Between the trimmed V and J ends, which lost 0 bases and 6 bases, there was a span of 14 bases. The chain's CDR3 is CASSVGATLMDTQYF. The CDR3 DNA follows: TGTGCCAGCAGCGTAGGCGCGACTCTGATGGATACGCAGTATTTT.

The chain links TRBV9 to TRBJ2-3, with 10 nucleotides matching TRBD2. The CDR3 runs 15 residues. The germline V gene encodes CDR1 SGDLS and CDR2 YYNGEE. V lost 3 bases to trimming and J lost 3 bases; unmatched junction nucleotides: 4. In nucleotides, the CDR3 is TGTGCCAGCAGCGCAGCGGGGGGGCCAACAGATACGCAGTATTTT. This sequence encodes CASSAAGGPTDTQYF.

The V gene is TRBV4-2, the J gene TRBJ2-7; 8 bases are a match to TRBD2. The CDR3 totals 15 residues. In germline, CDR1 is LGHNA, CDR2 YNFKEQ. J gave up 1 base and V 0 bases, and 2 bases lay outside the gene matches. The CDR3, as DNA: TGTGCCAGCAGCCAAGAAACTAGCGGTTCCTACGAGCAGTACTTC. Its translation: CASSQETSGSYEQYF.

This sequence joins TRBV18 and TRBJ2-1; D gene unclear. V shed 5 bases and J shed 8 bases, with 13 bases lying between them. Germline V gene data show CDR1 as KGHSH and CDR2 as LQKENI. The CDR3 runs 13 residues. The CDR3 sequence: CASSTFDMDEQFF. The CDR3, as DNA: TGTGCCAGCTCAACCTTCGACATGGATGAGCAGTTCTTC. The variable domain in full, with the rest retrieved from reference TRBV18 and TRBJ2-1, is NAGVMQNPRHLVRRRGQEARLRCSPMKGHSHVYWYRQLPEEGLKFMVYLQKENIIDESGMPKERFSAEFPKEGPSILRIQQVVRGDSAAYFCASSTFDMDEQFFGPGTRLTVL.

This chain links TRBV10-3 with TRBJ2-7; possibly TRBD1 for D (6 bases). Germline V gives CDR1 ENHRY, CDR2 SYGVKD. This CDR3 is built from 16 residues. V lost 0 bases and J lost 3, with 15 bases in between. The CDR3 sequence: CAISESKGRGVYEQYF. For the CDR3, the DNA is TGTGCCATCAGTGAGTCGAAGGGCAGGGGCGTCTACGAGCAGTACTTC.

The chain joins TRBV21-1 to TRBJ2-7; the table's D gene call, TRBD2, was not cross checked with the DNA. TRBV21-1 is designated a pseudogene. The CDR3 extends over 13 amino acids. CDR3 sequence reads: CARGGPFTYEQYF. CDR3 in DNA: TGTGCCCGGGGGGGGCCGTTTACCTACGAGCAGTACTTC.

The V and J genes are TRBV4-3 and TRBJ2-6; 7 bases are a match to TRBD2. Unmatched junction bases numbered 2, after V lost 0 bases and J lost 0 bases. The CDR3 contains 17 residues. Germline V CDR1 and CDR2: LGHNA, YSLEER. Here the CDR3 reads CASSQEPGGSGANVLTF. The CDR3 bases are TGCGCCAGCAGCCAAGAGCCGGGGGGCTCTGGGGCCAACGTCCTGACTTTC.

This clone was found once. V gene TRBV7-6 combines with J gene TRBJ1-2, with a weak D call TRBD1 (6 bases). The CDR3 is made up of 14 amino acids. Trimming took off 5 bases at V and 4 bases at J, with 14 bases between the two ends. The germline V gene has CDR1 SGHVS and CDR2 FNYEAQ. In DNA, the CDR3 is TGTGCCAGCAGCCCCGGGGGGGCCAGCTATGGCTACACCTTC. Amino acid sequence: CASSPGGASYGYTF. Based on the CDR3 plus reference TRBV7-6 and TRBJ1-2, the full variable domain is GAGVSQSPRYKVTKRGQDVALRCDPISGHVSLYWYRQALGQGPEFLTYFNYEAQQDKSGLPNDRFSAERPEGSISTLTIQRTEQRDSAMYRCASSPGGASYGYTFGSGTRLTVV.

V and J are TRBV27 and TRBJ1-3; 7 nucleotides match TRBD1. Germline V gives CDR1 MNHEY, CDR2 SMNVEV (reference sequence). J lost 3 bases, V lost 5 bases, and 10 bases had no gene match. The CDR3 length is 16 residues. This CDR3 is CASSPTSWTGGNTIYF. The CDR3 nucleotides are TGTGCCAGCAGTCCCACCTCATGGACAGGTGGAAACACCATATATTTT.

This clone came up a few times. The J gene is TRBJ2-1, the V gene TRBV6-4; TRBD2 agrees at 12 bases. The trim removed 2 bases at V and 6 bases at J, leaving 2 bases unmatched. Germline lookup yields CDR1 MRHNA and CDR2 SNTAGT. This CDR3 has 15 amino acids. In DNA form, the CDR3 reads TGTGCCAGCAGTGACGCTAGCGGGGGGGCCAATGAGCAGTTCTTC. Its protein is CASSDASGGANEQFF.

This chain joins TRBV7-6 and TRBJ1-1, with 7 bases that match TRBD1. The ends lost 1 base at V and 0 bases at J; junction bases unmatched: 11. The germline V gene encodes CDR1 SGHVS and CDR2 FNYEAQ. The length of the CDR3 is 18 residues. The CDR3 spells CASSLETGSRTMNTEAFF. CDR3 DNA: TGTGCCAGCAGCTTAGAGACAGGGTCCCGTACAATGAACACTGAAGCTTTCTTT. The entire variable domain, with the rest obtained from reference TRBV7-6 and TRBJ1-1, is as follows: GAGVSQSPRYKVTKRGQDVALRCDPISGHVSLYWYRQALGQGPEFLTYFNYEAQQDKSGLPNDRFSAERPEGSISTLTIQRTEQRDSAMYRCASSLETGSRTMNTEAFFGQGTRLTVV.

This clone was counted a single time. The gene calls are TRBV11-2 and TRBJ2-1; TRBD2 agrees at 9 bases. V was pared by 3 bases and J by 6 bases, with 9 bases of the junction left unmatched. The CDR3 consists of 16 residues. Germline lookup yields CDR1 SGHAT and CDR2 FQNNGV. The DNA of the CDR3 is TGTGCCAGCAGCTTTTGGGCGGGGGGGCTGACCAATGAGCAGTTCTTC. It codes for CASSFWAGGLTNEQFF.

The chain combines TRBV5-4 with TRBJ2-3; a possible D gene is TRBD2 (5 bases). Germline lookup yields CDR1 SGHNT and CDR2 YYREEE (reference sequence). The ends were cut back, 1 base at V and 6 bases at J, with 18 bases in the middle. The CDR3 is 16 amino acids. The CDR3 DNA is TGTGCCAGCAGCTTGTACAAGTCTAGCAGTCCCGATACGCAGTATTTT. Translation: CASSLYKSSSPDTQYF.